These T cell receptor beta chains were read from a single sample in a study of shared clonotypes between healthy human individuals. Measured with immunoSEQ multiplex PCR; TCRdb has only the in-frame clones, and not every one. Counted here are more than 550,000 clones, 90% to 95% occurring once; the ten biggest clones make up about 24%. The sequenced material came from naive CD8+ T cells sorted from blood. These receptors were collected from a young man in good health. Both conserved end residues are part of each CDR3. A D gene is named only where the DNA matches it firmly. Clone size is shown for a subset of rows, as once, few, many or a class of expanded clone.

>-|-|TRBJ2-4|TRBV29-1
CSVVHMGSSAKNIQYF
TGCAGCGTTGTTCACATGGGGTCTTCGGCCAAAAACATTCAGTACTTC
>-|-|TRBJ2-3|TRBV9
CASSAPRGTDTQYF
TGTGCCAGCAGCGCCCCGCGGGGCACAGATACGCAGTATTTT
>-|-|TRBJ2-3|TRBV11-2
CASSFVFGEGHTLLDTQYF
TGTGCCAGCAGCTTCGTTTTTGGCGAGGGACATACCCTCCTCGATACGCAGTATTTT
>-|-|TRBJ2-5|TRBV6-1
CASRSGEGLETQYF
TGTGCCAGCAGATCGGGCGAGGGGTTAGAGACCCAGTACTTC
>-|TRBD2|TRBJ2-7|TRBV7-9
CASSLVGMGLAGAEQYF
TGTGCCAGCAGCTTAGTTGGGATGGGACTAGCGGGAGCCGAGCAGTACTTC
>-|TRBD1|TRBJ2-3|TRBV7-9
CASRTGSDTQYF
TGTGCCAGCAGGACAGGGTCTGATACGCAGTATTTT
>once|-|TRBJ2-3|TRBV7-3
CASSPHPGADTQYF
TGTGCCAGCAGCCCCCACCCGGGGGCAGATACGCAGTATTTT
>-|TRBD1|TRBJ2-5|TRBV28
CAVGRGRSETQYF
TGTGCCGTAGGTAGGGGGCGCAGTGAGACCCAGTACTTC
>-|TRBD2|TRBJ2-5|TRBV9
CASSSSGSLVSPQETQYF
TGTGCCAGCAGCTCAAGCGGGAGTTTGGTTTCCCCACAAGAGACCCAGTACTTC
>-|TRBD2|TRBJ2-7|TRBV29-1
CSGLAASSYEQYF
TGCAGCGGGCTAGCGGCGAGCTCCTACGAGCAGTACTTC
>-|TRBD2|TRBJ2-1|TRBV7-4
CASSLGVPGRDVFSYNEQFF
TGTGCCAGCAGCTTAGGAGTACCTGGGAGGGACGTATTCTCCTACAATGAGCAGTTCTTC
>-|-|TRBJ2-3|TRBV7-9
CASSLEPLQYF
TGTGCCAGCAGCTTAGAACCTCTCCAGTATTTT
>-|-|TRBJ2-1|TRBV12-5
CASGLEEGSYNEQFF
TGTGCTAGTGGTCTGGAGGAGGGGTCCTACAATGAGCAGTTCTTC
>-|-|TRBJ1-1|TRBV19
CASSGQTEAFF
TGTGCCAGTAGTGGACAGACCGAAGCTTTCTTT
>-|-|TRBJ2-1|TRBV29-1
CSVEDPDGPYNEQFF
TGCAGCGTTGAAGATCCGGACGGGCCTTACAATGAGCAGTTCTTC
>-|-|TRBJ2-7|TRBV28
CASSLSSSYEQYF
TGTGCCAGCAGTTTGTCCAGTTCCTACGAGCAGTACTTC
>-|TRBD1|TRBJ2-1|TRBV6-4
CASSPRDRTYNEQFF
TGTGCCAGCAGTCCCCGGGACAGAACCTACAATGAGCAGTTCTTC
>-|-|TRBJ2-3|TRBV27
CASSLSAYLSTDTQYF
TGTGCCAGCAGTTTATCAGCCTATCTCAGCACAGATACGCAGTATTTT
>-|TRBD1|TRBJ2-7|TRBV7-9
CASSRQGSNEQYF
TGTGCCAGCAGCCGACAGGGTTCCAACGAGCAGTACTTC
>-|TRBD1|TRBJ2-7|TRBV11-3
CASGDPGQGNEQYF
TGTGCCAGCGGGGATCCGGGACAGGGGAACGAGCAGTACTTC
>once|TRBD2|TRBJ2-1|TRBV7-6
CASSLFASGSSYNEQFF
TGTGCCAGCAGCTTATTCGCTAGCGGGAGCTCCTACAATGAGCAGTTCTTC
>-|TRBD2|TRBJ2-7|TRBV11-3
CASSLGLANEQYF
TGTGCCAGCAGCTTGGGACTAGCGAACGAGCAGTACTTC
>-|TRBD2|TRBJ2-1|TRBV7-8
CASSLGNGGDEQFF
TGTGCCAGCAGCCTAGGAAATGGGGGGGATGAGCAGTTCTTC
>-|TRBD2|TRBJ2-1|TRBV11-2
CASSFLPSGSRNEQFF
TGTGCCAGCAGCTTCCTTCCTAGCGGGAGTCGGAATGAGCAGTTCTTC
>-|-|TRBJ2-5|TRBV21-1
CASSVRDPQPKETQYF
TGTGCCAGCAGCGTCCGGGACCCCCAACCCAAAGAGACCCAGTACTTC
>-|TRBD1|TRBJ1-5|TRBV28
CASRWDEASDRMAGQPQHF
TGTGCCAGCAGATGGGACGAGGCTTCGGACAGGATGGCCGGGCAGCCCCAGCATTTT
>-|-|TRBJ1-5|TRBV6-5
CASSPLPANQPQHF
TGTGCCAGCAGTCCCCTGCCCGCCAATCAGCCCCAGCATTTT
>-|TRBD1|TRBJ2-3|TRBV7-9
CASSPEGTGVSDTQYF
TGTGCCAGCAGCCCAGAGGGGACAGGGGTGTCAGATACGCAGTATTTT
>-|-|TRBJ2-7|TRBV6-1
CAILEAGLRREQYF
TGTGCCATCTTAGAGGCGGGCCTACGACGCGAGCAGTACTTC
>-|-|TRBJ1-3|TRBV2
CASSGPAVTLSENTIYF
TGTGCCAGCAGCGGGCCAGCAGTGACTCTTTCCGAAAACACCATATATTTT
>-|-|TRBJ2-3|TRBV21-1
CASSTHRVWGTDTQYF
TGTGCCAGCAGCACCCACAGGGTTTGGGGCACAGATACGCAGTATTTT
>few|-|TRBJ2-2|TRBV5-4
CASSLVPRLAGELFF
TGTGCCAGCAGCTTGGTACCGAGACTTGCCGGGGAGCTGTTTTTT
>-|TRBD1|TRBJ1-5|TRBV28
CASSSIGDRGRPQHF
TGTGCCAGCAGTTCCATAGGGGACAGGGGACGACCCCAGCATTTT
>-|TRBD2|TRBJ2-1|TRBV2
CASSEGREWANEQFF
TGTGCCAGCAGTGAGGGGCGGGAGTGGGCCAATGAGCAGTTCTTC
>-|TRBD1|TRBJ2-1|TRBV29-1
CSASLVTGPYNEQFF
TGTAGCGCAAGTTTAGTGACAGGGCCGTACAATGAGCAGTTCTTC
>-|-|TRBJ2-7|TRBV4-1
CASSQVVFLAANYEQYF
TGCGCCAGCAGCCAAGTGGTGTTTCTAGCCGCTAACTACGAGCAGTACTTC
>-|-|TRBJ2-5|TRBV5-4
CASRPAIEETQYF
TGTGCCAGCAGACCTGCGATTGAGGAGACCCAGTACTTC
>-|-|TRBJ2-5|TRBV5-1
CASRWGELYQETQYF
TGCGCCAGCAGATGGGGAGAACTGTACCAAGAGACCCAGTACTTC
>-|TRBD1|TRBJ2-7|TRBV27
CASGPGTGEYDGQYF
TGTGCCAGCGGTCCCGGGACAGGGGAATACGACGGGCAGTACTTC
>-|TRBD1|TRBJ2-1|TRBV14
CASSQRSGTGGLYYNEQFF
TGTGCCAGCAGCCAACGATCCGGGACAGGGGGTCTTTACTACAATGAGCAGTTCTTC
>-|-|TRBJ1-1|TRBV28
CASSFGGDTEAFF
TGTGCCAGCAGTTTTGGAGGGGACACTGAAGCTTTCTTT
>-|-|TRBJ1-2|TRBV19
CASSSTGWSSYTF
TGTGCCAGTAGTTCCACAGGGTGGTCCAGCTACACCTTC
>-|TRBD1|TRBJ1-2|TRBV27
CASSFSTGTNYGYTF
TGTGCCAGCAGTTTCTCGACAGGGACTAACTATGGCTACACCTTC
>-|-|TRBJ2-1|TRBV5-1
CASSLAGPYNEQFF
TGCGCCAGCAGCTTGGCGGGACCATACAATGAGCAGTTCTTC
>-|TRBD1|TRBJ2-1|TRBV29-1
CSVVSGQGIGEQFF
TGCAGCGTCGTATCGGGACAGGGGATAGGTGAGCAGTTCTTC
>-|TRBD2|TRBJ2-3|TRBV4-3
CASSPTSGTSDTQYF
TGCGCCAGCAGCCCTACTAGCGGGACTTCAGATACGCAGTATTTT